This TCR beta chain was retrieved from a study of T cells in Graves' hyperthyroidism and ophthalmopathy. Study findings and constraints: The model made its ophthalmopathy prediction, and onset followed a median 6.5 months later.

Clinical symptoms, serum thyroxine, TRAb, thyroid ultrasound and orbital computed tomography informed diagnoses. PBMCs came from over 8.5 ml fresh peripheral blood. The trim removed 0 bases at V and 6 bases at J, leaving 15 bases unmatched. The CDR3 is made up of 18 amino acids. Germline CDR1 reads SGDLS; CDR2 reads YYNGEE. Template material for amplifying TCR beta CDR3 regions consisted of RNA transcripts. HTBI primers were used for first-round RT-PCR of the TCR CDR3. TCRdb re-called the multiplex PCR reads with MiXCR, one entry per CDR3 protein. The sample carries under 40,000 distinct CDR3 sequences, 40% to 65% recorded once. This clonotype was counted at least ten times. Its antigen is as yet unknown.

The source material was blood. This chain links TRBV9 with TRBJ2-3; 8 positions agree with TRBD1. This clonotype was sampled from a woman aged 40-49 years with Graves' ophthalmopathy. The CDR3 loop reads CASSVVGGQGGGADTQYF. CDR3 DNA: TGTGCCAGCAGCGTAGTAGGCGGACAGGGAGGAGGGGCGGATACGCAGTATTTT.